The sequence of this TCR beta chain was determined in a study of T-cell reconstitution after alpha-beta-depleted transplantation in children. The V end lost 11 bases, the J end lost 3 bases, and 8 bases lay between the germline ends. CDR3 length: 10 residues. This sample's TCRbeta library carried unique molecular identifier barcodes. TCRdb re-called the PCR reads with MiXCR, one entry per CDR3 protein. The sample consists of 250,000 to 300,000 distinct CDR3 sequences, 9.9% of them appearing once. This material consisted of PBMCs from the stem cell graft donor, taken from the stem cell graft. The sequence was collected from a human donor who donated a stem cell graft to a child with SCID. This sequence joins TRBV12-3 or TRBV12-4 and TRBJ2-7; maybe TRBD2 (5 bases). The CDR3: CAAAGYEQYF. The CDR3 DNA follows: TGTGCCGCGGCGGGCTACGAGCAGTACTTC.